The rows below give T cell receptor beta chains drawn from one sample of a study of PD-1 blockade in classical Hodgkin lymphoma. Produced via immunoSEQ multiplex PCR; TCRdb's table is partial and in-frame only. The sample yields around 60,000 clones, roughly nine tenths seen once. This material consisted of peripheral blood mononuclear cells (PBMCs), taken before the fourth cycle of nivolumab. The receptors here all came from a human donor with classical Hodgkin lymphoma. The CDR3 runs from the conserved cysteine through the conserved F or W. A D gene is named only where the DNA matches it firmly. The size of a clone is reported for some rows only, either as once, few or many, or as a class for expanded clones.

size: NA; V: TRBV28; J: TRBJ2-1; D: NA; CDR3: CASRPGRGRGNEQFF; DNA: TGTGCCAGCAGACCCGGTCGGGGTAGGGGTAATGAGCAGTTCTTC
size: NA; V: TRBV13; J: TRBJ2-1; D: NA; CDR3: CASSFWGTDNEQFF; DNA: TGTGCCAGCAGCTTCTGGGGGACCGACAATGAGCAGTTCTTC
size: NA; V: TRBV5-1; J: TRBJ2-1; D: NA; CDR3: CASSLGSGGEFF; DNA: TGCGCCAGCAGCTTGGGTTCGGGGGGCGAGTTCTTC
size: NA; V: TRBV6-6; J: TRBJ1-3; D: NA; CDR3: CASTEDRRNTIYF; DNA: TGTGCCAGCACCGAGGACAGACGAAACACCATATATTTT
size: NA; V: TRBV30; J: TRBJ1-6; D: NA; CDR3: CATEGVNSPLHF; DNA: TGTGCTACGGAGGGGGTTAATTCACCCCTCCACTTT
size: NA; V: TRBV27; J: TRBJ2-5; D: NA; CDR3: CASKGANEETQYF; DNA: TGTGCCAGCAAGGGCGCCAACGAAGAGACCCAGTACTTC
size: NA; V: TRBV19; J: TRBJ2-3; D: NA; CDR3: CASSTTHSITDTQYF; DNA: TGTGCCAGTAGTACAACACATTCCATCACAGATACGCAGTATTTT
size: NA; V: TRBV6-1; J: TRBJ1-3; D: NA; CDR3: CASSAPRDTNSGNTIYF; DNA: TGTGCCAGCAGTGCACCACGGGACACCAACTCTGGAAACACCATATATTTT
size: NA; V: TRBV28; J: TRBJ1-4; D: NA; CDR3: CASRKWTLGSNEKLFF; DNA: TGTGCCAGCAGGAAGTGGACCTTGGGGTCTAATGAAAAACTGTTTTTT
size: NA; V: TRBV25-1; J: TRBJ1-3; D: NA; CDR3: CASSDAPGNTIYF; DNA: TGTGCCAGCAGTGATGCCCCTGGAAACACCATATATTTT
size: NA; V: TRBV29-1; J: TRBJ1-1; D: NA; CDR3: CSVDGIFGDAEAFF; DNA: TGCAGCGTTGACGGTATCTTCGGGGACGCTGAAGCTTTCTTT
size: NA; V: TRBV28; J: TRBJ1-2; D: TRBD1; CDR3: CASSFPWTGDGYTF; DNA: TGTGCCAGCAGTTTTCCTTGGACAGGGGATGGCTACACCTTC
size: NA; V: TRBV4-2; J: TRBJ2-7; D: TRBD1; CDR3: CASSPQIGDRPYEQYF; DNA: TGTGCCAGCAGCCCTCAAATTGGGGACAGACCCTACGAGCAGTACTTC
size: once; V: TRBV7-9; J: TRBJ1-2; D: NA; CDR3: CASSADGAYTF; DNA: TGTGCCAGCAGCGCTGACGGGGCCTACACCTTC
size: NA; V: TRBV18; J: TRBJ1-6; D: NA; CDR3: CASSRTVGNSPLHF; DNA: TGTGCCAGCTCCCGGACAGTGGGGAATTCACCCCTCCACTTT
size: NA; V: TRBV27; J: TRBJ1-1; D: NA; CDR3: CASSVGSLNTEAFF; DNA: TGTGCCAGCAGCGTGGGCAGCTTGAACACTGAAGCTTTCTTT
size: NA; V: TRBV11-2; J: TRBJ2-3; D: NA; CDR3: CASSFGIDTQYF; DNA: TGTGCCAGCAGCTTCGGGATAGATACGCAGTATTTT
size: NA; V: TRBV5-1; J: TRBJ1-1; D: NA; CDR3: CASRWGAGTEAFF; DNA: TGCGCCAGCAGATGGGGGGCGGGCACTGAAGCTTTCTTT
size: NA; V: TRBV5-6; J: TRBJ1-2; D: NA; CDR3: CASSLGNFNYGYTF; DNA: TGTGCCAGCAGCTTGGGCAACTTTAACTATGGCTACACCTTC
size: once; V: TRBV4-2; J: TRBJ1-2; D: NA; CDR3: CASSHDPRQADYGYTF; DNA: TGTGCCAGCAGCCATGATCCTCGACAGGCGGATTATGGCTACACCTTC
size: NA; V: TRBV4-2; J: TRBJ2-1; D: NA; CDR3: CASSQEAWTLGYNEQFF; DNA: TGTGCCAGCAGCCAAGAAGCCTGGACCCTCGGCTACAATGAGCAGTTCTTC
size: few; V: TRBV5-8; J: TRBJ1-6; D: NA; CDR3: CAGPGRDDSPLHF; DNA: TGTGCCGGACCCGGCAGGGATGATTCACCCCTCCACTTT
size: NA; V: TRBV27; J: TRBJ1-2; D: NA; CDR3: CATFTGHGYTF; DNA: TGTGCCACATTTACGGGACATGGCTACACCTTC
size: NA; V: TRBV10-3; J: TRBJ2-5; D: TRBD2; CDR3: CAIAASGEETQYF; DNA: TGTGCCATCGCCGCTAGCGGGGAAGAGACCCAGTACTTC